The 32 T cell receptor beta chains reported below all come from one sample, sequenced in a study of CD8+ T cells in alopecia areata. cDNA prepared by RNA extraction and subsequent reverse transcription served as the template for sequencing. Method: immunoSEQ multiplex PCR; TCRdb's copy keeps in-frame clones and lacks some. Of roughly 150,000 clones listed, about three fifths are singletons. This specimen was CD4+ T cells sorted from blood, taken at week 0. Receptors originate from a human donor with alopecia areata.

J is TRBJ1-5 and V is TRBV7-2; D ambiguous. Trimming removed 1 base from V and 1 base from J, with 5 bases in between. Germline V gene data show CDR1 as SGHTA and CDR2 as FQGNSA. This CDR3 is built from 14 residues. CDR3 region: CASSLGTSNQPQHF. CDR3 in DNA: TGTGCCAGCAGCTTAGGCACCAGCAATCAGCCCCAGCATTTT. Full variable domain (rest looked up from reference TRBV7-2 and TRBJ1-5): GAGVSQSPSNKVTEKGKDVELRCDPISGHTALYWYRQSLGQGLEFLIYFQGNSAPDKSGLPSDRFSAERTGGSVSTLTIQRTQQEDSAVYLCASSLGTSNQPQHFGDGTRLSIL.

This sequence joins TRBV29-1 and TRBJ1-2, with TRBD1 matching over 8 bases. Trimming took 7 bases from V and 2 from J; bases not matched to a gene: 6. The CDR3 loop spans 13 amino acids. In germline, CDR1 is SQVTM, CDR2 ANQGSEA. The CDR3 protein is CSAAGGRNYGYTF. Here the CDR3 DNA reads TGCAGCGCTGCAGGGGGCAGAAACTATGGCTACACCTTC.

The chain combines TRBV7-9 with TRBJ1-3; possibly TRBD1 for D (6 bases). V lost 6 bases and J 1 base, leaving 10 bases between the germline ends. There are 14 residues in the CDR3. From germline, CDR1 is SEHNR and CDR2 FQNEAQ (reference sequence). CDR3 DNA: TGTGCCAGCAGGGAAGGGGGTTCTGGAAACACCATATATTTT. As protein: CASREGGSGNTIYF.

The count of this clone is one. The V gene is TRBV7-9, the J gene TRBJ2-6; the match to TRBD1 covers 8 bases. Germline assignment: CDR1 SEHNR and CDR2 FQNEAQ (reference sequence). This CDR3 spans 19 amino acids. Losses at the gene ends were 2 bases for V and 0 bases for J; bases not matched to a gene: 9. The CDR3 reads CASSLSGQGAGSGANVLTF. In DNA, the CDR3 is TGTGCCAGCAGCTTATCCGGGCAGGGGGCAGGCTCTGGGGCCAACGTCCTGACTTTC.

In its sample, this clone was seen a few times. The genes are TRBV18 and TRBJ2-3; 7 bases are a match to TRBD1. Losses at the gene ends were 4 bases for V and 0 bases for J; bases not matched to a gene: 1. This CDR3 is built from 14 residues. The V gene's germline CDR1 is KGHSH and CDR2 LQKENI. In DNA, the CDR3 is TGTGCCAGCTCACAGGGACAGAGCACAGATACGCAGTATTTT. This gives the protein CASSQGQSTDTQYF.

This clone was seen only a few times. CDR3 amino acids: CASSQGPGQGAADTQYF. CDR3 in DNA: TGCGCCAGCAGCCAAGGGCCGGGGCAGGGGGCTGCAGATACGCAGTATTTT. The chain links TRBV4-1 to TRBJ2-3; 8 nucleotides agree with TRBD1. The germline CDR1 and CDR2 sequences are MGHRA and YSYEKL. The J segment lost 4 bases and the V segment lost 1 base, leaving 10 bases of the junction unmatched. This CDR3 spans 17 amino acids.

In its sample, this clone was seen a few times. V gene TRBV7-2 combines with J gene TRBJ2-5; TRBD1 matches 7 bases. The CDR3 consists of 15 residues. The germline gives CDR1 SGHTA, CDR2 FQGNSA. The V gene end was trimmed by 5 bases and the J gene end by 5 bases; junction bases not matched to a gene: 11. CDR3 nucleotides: TGTGCCAGCAGCCTAAATCAGGGGGTCGGGGAGACCCAGTACTTC. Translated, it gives CASSLNQGVGETQYF.

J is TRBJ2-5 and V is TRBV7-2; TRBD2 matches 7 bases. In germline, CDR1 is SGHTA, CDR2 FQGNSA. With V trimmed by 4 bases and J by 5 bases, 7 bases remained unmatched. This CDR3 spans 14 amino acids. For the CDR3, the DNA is TGTGCCAGCAGCTCAATGGGAGGGTGGGAGACCCAGTACTTC. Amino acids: CASSSMGGWETQYF. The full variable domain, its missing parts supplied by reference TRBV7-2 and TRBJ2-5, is GAGVSQSPSNKVTEKGKDVELRCDPISGHTALYWYRQSLGQGLEFLIYFQGNSAPDKSGLPSDRFSAERTGGSVSTLTIQRTQQEDSAVYLCASSSMGGWETQYFGPGTRLLVL.

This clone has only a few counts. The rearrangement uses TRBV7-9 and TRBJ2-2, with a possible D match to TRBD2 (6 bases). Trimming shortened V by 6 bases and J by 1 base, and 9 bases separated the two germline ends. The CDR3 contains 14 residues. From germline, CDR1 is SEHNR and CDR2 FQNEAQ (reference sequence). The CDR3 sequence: CASSDGGNTGELFF. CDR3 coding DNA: TGTGCCAGCAGTGACGGGGGGAACACCGGGGAGCTGTTTTTT. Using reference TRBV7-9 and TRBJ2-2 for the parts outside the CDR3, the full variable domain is DTGVSQNPRHKITKRGQNVTFRCDPISEHNRLYWYRQTLGQGPEFLTYFQNEAQLEKSRLLSDRFSAERPKGSFSTLEIQRTEQGDSAMYLCASSDGGNTGELFFGEGSRLTVL.

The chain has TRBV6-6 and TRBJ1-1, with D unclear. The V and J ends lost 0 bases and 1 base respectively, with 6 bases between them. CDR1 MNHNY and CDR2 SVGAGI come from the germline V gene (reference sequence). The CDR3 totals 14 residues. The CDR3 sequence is CASSYSPGNTEAFF. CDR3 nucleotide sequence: TGTGCCAGCAGTTACTCCCCAGGGAACACTGAAGCTTTCTTT.

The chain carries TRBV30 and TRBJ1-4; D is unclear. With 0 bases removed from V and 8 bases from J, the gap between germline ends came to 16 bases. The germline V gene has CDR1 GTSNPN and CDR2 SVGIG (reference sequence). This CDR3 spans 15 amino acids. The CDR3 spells CAWSVKGTGNEKLFF. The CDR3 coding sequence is TGTGCCTGGAGTGTAAAGGGAACGGGTAACGAAAAACTGTTTTTT. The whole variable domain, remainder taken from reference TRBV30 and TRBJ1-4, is SQTIHQWPATLVQPVGSPLSLECTVEGTSNPNLYWYRQAAGRGLQLLFYSVGIGQISSEVPQNLSASRPQDRQFILSSKKLLLSDSGFYLCAWSVKGTGNEKLFFGSGTQLSVL.

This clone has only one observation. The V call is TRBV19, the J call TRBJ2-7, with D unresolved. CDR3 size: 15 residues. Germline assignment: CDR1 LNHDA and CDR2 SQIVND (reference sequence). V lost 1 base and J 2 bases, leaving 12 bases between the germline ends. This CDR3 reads CASSIVPTRTYEQYF. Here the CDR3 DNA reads TGTGCCAGTAGTATAGTTCCGACACGGACCTACGAGCAGTACTTC.

CDR3 protein: CASRRQGAGQPQHF. CDR3 in DNA: TGCGCCAGCAGGCGACAGGGGGCGGGTCAGCCCCAGCATTTT. This chain joins TRBV4-1 and TRBJ1-5; TRBD1 aligns across 10 bases. Germline loops: CDR1 MGHRA, CDR2 YSYEKL. The V segment lost 6 bases and the J segment 6 bases; nucleotides outside the gene matches: 5. The CDR3 totals 14 residues.

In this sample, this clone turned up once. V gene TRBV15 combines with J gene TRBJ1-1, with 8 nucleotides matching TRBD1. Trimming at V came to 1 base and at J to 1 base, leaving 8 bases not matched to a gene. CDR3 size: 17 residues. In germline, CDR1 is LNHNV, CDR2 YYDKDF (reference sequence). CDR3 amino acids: CATSRGGWDRRNTEAFF. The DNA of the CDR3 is TGTGCCACCAGCAGAGGGGGCTGGGACAGGCGGAACACTGAAGCTTTCTTT.

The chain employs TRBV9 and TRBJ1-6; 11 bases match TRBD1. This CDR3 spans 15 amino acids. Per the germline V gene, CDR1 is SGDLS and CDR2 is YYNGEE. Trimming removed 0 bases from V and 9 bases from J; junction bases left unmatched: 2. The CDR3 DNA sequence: TGTGCCAGCAGCGTAGGGACAGGGGGCAGTTCACCCCTCCACTTT. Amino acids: CASSVGTGGSSPLHF.

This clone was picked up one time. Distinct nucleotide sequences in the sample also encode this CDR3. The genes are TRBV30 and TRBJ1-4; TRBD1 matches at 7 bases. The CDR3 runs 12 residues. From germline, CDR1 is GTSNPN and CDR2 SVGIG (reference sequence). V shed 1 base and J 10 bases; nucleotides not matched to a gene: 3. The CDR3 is CAWSAPGGKLFF. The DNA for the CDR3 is TGTGCCTGGAGTGCTCCAGGGGGAAAACTGTTTTTT.

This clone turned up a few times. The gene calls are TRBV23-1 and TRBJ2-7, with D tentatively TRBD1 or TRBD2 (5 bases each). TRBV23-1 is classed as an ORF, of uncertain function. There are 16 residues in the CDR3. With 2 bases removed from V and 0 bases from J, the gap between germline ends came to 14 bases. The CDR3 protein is CASSQDRGSYSYEQYF. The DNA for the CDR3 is TGCGCCAGCAGTCAAGACCGGGGCTCCTACTCCTACGAGCAGTACTTC.

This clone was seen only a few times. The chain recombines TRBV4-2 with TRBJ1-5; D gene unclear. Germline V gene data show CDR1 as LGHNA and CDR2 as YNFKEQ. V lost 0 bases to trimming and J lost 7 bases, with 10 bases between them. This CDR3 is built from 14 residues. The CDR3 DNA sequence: TGTGCCAGCAGCCAAGACGCCTCCCGACAGCCCCAGCATTTT. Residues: CASSQDASRQPQHF.

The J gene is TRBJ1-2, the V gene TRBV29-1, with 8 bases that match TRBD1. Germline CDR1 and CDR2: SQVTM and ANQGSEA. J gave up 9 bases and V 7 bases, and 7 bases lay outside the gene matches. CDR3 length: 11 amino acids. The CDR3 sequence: CSAGQAPRYTF. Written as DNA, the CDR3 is TGCAGCGCGGGACAGGCCCCCCGCTACACCTTC.

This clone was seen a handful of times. The DNA for the CDR3 is TGTGCCAGCAGCTTTGGCCAGGGTTTCTACGAGCAGTACTTC. It translates to CASSFGQGFYEQYF. The chain is built from TRBV7-8 and TRBJ2-7; a weak D match, TRBD1 (5 bases). This CDR3 has 14 amino acids. The V gene's germline CDR1 is SGHVS and CDR2 FQNEAQ. Trimming removed 3 bases at V and 3 bases at J, with 12 bases between.

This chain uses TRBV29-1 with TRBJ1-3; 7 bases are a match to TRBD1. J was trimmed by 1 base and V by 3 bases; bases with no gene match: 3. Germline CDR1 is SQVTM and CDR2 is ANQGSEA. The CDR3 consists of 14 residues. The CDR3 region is CSVERRGSGNTIYF. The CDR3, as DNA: TGCAGCGTTGAGCGCAGGGGGTCTGGAAACACCATATATTTT.

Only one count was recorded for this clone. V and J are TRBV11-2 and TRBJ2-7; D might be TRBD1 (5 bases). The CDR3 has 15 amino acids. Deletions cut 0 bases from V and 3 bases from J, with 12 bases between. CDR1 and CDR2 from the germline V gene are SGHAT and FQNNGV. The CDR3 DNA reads TGTGCCAGCAGCTTAGAGCGAGACAGCTACTACGAGCAGTACTTC. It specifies CASSLERDSYYEQYF. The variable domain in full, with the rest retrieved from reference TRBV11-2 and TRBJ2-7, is EAGVAQSPRYKIIEKRQSVAFWCNPISGHATLYWYQQILGQGPKLLIQFQNNGVVDDSQLPKDRFSAERLKGVDSTLKIQPAKLEDSAVYLCASSLERDSYYEQYFGPGTRLTVT.

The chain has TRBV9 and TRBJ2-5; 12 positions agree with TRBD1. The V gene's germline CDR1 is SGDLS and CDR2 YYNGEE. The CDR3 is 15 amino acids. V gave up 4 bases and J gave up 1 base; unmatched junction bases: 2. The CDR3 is CASSTGQGAQETQYF. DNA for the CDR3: TGTGCCAGCAGCACGGGACAGGGGGCCCAAGAGACCCAGTACTTC.

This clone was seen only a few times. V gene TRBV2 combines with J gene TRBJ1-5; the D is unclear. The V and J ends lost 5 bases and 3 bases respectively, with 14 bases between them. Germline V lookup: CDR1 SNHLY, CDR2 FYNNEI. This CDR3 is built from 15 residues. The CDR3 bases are TGTGCCAGCAGTATTGGTTGGGAAGCCAATCAGCCCCAGCATTTT. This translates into CASSIGWEANQPQHF.

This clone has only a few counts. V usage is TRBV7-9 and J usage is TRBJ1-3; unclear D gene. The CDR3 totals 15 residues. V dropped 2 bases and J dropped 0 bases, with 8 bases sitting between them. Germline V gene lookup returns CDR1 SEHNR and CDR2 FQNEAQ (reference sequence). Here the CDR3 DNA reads TGTGCCAGCAGCTTATTAAGGGACTCTGGAAACACCATATATTTT. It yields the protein CASSLLRDSGNTIYF.

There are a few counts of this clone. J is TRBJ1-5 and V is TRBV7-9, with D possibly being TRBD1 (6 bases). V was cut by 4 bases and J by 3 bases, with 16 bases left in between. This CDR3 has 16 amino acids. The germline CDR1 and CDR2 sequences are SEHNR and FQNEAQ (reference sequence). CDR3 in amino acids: CASSSSGTQNNQPQHF. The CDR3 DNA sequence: TGTGCCAGCAGCTCCAGCGGGACACAAAACAATCAGCCCCAGCATTTT. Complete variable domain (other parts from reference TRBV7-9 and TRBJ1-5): DTGVSQNPRHKITKRGQNVTFRCDPISEHNRLYWYRQTLGQGPEFLTYFQNEAQLEKSRLLSDRFSAERPKGSFSTLEIQRTEQGDSAMYLCASSSSGTQNNQPQHFGDGTRLSIL.

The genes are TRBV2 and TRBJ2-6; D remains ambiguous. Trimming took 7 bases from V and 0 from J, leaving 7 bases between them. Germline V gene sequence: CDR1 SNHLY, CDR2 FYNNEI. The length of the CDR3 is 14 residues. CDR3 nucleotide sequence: TGTGCCAGCAATCCCCCCTCTGGGGCCAACGTCCTGACTTTC. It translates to CASNPPSGANVLTF.

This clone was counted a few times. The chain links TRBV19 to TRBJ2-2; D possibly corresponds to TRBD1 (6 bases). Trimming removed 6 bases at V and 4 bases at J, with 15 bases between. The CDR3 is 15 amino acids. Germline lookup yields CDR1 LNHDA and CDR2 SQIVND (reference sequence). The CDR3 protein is CASRSGTGSTGELFF. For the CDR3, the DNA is TGTGCCAGTAGATCCGGTACAGGGAGCACCGGGGAGCTGTTTTTT.

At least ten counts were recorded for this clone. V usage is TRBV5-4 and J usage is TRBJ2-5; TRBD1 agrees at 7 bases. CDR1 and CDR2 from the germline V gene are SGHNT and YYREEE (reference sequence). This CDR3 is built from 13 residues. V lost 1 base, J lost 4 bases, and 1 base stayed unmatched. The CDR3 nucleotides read TGTGCCAGCAGCTTGCGACAGGGAGAGACCCAGTACTTC. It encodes CASSLRQGETQYF.

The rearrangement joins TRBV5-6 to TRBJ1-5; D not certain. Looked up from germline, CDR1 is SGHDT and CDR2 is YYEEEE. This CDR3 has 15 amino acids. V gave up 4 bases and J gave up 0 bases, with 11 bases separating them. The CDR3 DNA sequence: TGTGCCAGCAGCCCAGGCCCCTATAGCAATCAGCCCCAGCATTTT. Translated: CASSPGPYSNQPQHF.

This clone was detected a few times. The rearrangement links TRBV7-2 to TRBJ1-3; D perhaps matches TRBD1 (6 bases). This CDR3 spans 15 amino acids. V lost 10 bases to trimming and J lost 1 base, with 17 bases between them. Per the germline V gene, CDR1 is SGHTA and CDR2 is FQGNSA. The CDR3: CATSGQSTSGNTIYF. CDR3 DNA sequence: TGTGCCACGAGCGGACAGTCCACTTCTGGAAACACCATATATTTT.

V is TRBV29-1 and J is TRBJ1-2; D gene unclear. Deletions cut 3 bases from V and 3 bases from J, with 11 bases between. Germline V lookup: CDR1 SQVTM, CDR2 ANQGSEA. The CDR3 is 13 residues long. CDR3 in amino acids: CSVEGLGDYGYTF. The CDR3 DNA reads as TGCAGCGTTGAGGGTTTGGGTGACTATGGCTACACCTTC.